The 5 T cell receptor beta chains below come from one sample, sequenced in a study of shared clonotypes between healthy human individuals. Selected positively for CCR7 and CD45RO-negative, naive CD8 cells excluded terminally differentiated effector memory CD45RA+ cells. Sequencing used immunoSEQ multiplex PCR; TCRdb keeps in-frame clones, though not all of them. In the table there are some 2.1 million clones, about 95% of which are singletons. Sequencing input: naive CD8+ T cells sorted from blood. Source of these receptors: a young man in good health.

The chain combines TRBV7-9 with TRBJ2-2, with D maybe TRBD1 (5 bases). V lost 5 bases and J lost 1, with 14 bases in between. Per germline, CDR1 SEHNR and CDR2 FQNEAQ (reference sequence). The CDR3 is made up of 16 amino acids. The CDR3 region is CASSPHPQGNTGELFF. For the CDR3, the DNA is TGTGCCAGCAGCCCCCACCCTCAGGGGAACACCGGGGAGCTGTTTTTT.

Turning to this clone: A much larger clone differs from this one at a single base, so this may be a read error. The chain has TRBV25-1 and TRBJ1-1; 7 bases agree with TRBD1. Germline values: CDR1 MGHDK, CDR2 SYGVNS. There are 16 residues in the CDR3. V lost 2 bases to trimming and J lost 6 bases; unmatched junction nucleotides: 12. CDR3 loop: CASSEGKTGRGAEAFF. The CDR3 nucleotides are TGTGCCAGCAGTGAAGGGAAGACAGGGCGTGGAGCTGAAGCTTTCTTT. Full variable domain (missing parts from reference TRBV25-1 and TRBJ1-1): EADIYQTPRYLVIGTGKKITLECSQTMGHDKMYWYQQDPGMELHLIHYSYGVNSTEKGDLSSESTVSRIRTEHFPLTLESARPSHTSQYLCASSEGKTGRGAEAFFGQGTRLTVV.

The rearrangement uses TRBV7-9 and TRBJ2-1, with 13 bases identical to TRBD2. With 5 bases clipped from V and 12 bases from J, the junction kept 7 bases outside the gene matches. In germline, CDR1 is SEHNR, CDR2 FQNEAQ (reference sequence). The CDR3 is made up of 14 amino acids. This chain's CDR3 is CASSPGLAGPPQFF. In DNA form, the CDR3 reads TGTGCCAGCAGCCCGGGACTAGCGGGGCCCCCGCAGTTCTTC.

This sequence joins TRBV19 and TRBJ1-2; D possibly corresponds to TRBD1 (5 bases). V was shortened by 6 bases and J by 6 bases, with 14 bases between the two germline ends. The CDR3 is 13 amino acids. Germline CDR1 LNHDA, CDR2 SQIVND (reference sequence). The CDR3 is CASSLGVLDGYTF. The CDR3 bases are TGTGCCAGTAGCCTAGGGGTGCTCGATGGCTACACCTTC.

This chain connects TRBV27 to TRBJ2-2; either TRBD1 or TRBD2 may fit D (5 bases each). There are 14 residues in the CDR3. Germline CDR1 and CDR2: MNHEY and SMNVEV (reference sequence). Trimming took off 1 base at V and 7 bases at J, with 10 bases between the two ends. In DNA form, the CDR3 reads TGTGCCAGCAGTTTATACCAGGGAGTCGGGGAGCTGTTTTTT. Protein sequence: CASSLYQGVGELFF.